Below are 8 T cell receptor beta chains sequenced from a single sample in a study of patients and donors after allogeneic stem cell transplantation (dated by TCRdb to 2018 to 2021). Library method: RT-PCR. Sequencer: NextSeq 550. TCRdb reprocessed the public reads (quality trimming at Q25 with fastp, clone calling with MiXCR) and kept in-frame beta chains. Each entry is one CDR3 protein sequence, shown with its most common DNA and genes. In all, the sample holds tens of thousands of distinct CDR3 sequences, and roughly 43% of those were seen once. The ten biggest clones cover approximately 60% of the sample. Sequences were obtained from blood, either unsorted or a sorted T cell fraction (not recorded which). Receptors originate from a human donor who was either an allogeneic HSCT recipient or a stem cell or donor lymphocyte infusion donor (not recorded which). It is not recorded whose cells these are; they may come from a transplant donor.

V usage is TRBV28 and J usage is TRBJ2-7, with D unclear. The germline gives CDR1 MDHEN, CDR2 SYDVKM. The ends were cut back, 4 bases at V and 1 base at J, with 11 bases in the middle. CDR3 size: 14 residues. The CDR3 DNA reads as TGTGCCAGCAGTTATGGTTTCGCGTCCTACGAGCAGTACTTC. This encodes CASSYGFASYEQYF.

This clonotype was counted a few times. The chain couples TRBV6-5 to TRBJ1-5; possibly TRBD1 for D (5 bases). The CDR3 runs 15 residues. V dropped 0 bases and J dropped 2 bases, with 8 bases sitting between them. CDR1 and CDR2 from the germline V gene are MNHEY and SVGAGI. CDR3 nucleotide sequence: TGTGCCAGCAGTTACTCAGCGGGGGGCAATCAGCCCCAGCATTTT. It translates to CASSYSAGGNQPQHF.

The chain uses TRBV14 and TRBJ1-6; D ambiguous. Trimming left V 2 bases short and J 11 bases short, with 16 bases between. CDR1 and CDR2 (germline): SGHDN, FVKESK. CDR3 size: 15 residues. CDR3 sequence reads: CASSQLSVLVTPLHF. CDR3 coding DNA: TGTGCCAGCAGCCAATTATCGGTCCTAGTAACACCCCTCCACTTT.

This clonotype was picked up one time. The CDR3 sequence is CASSLVTAEEDTIYF. The CDR3 bases are TGTGCCAGCAGCTTGGTGACAGCCGAGGAGGACACCATATATTTT. This chain connects TRBV7-9 to TRBJ1-3; D is perhaps TRBD1 (5 bases). Looked up from germline, CDR1 is SEHNR and CDR2 is FQNEAQ (reference sequence). The germline V and J ends were trimmed by 3 bases and 8 bases, with 17 bases remaining between them. The CDR3 has 15 residues.

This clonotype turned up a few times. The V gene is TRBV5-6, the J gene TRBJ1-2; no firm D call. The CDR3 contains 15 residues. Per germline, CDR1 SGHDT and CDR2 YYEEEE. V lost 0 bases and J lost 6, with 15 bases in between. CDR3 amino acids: CASSLEDPNLDGYTF. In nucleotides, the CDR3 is TGTGCCAGCAGCTTGGAAGACCCAAACCTCGATGGCTACACCTTC.

This CDR3 reads CASSSRRDQPQHF. The CDR3, as DNA: TGTGCCAGCAGTTCTCGGCGAGACCAGCCCCAGCATTTT. V and J are TRBV27 and TRBJ1-5; D uncertain. The CDR3 has 13 amino acids. Between the trimmed V and J ends, which lost 4 bases and 7 bases, there was a span of 11 bases. Germline lookup yields CDR1 MNHEY and CDR2 SMNVEV (reference sequence).

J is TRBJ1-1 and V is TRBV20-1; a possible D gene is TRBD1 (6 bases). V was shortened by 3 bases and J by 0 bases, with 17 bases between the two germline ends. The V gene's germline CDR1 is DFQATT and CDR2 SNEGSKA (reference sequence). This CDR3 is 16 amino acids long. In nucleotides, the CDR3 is TGCAGTGCTAGGATCCCAGGACAGAAGATGAACACTGAAGCTTTCTTT. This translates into CSARIPGQKMNTEAFF.

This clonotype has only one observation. CDR3 in amino acids: CASSPSRDTQYF. The CDR3 DNA follows: TGTGCCAGCAGCCCATCGCGGGATACGCAGTATTTT. The V gene is TRBV4-2, the J gene TRBJ2-3; no clear D gene. The CDR3 contains 12 residues. V was cut by 4 bases and J by 6 bases, with 8 bases left in between. In germline, CDR1 is LGHNA, CDR2 YNFKEQ.